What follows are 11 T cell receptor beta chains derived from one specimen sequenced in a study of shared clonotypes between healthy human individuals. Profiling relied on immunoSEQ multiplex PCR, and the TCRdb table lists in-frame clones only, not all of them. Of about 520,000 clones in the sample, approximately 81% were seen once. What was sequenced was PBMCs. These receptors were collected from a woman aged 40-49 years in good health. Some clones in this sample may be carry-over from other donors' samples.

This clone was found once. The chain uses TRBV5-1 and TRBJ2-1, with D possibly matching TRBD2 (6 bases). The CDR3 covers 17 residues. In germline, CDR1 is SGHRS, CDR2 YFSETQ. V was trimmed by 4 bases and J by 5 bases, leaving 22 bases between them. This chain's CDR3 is CASSPPKVGSQDNEQFF. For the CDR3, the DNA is TGCGCCAGCAGCCCGCCTAAGGTCGGGAGCCAAGACAATGAGCAGTTCTTC.

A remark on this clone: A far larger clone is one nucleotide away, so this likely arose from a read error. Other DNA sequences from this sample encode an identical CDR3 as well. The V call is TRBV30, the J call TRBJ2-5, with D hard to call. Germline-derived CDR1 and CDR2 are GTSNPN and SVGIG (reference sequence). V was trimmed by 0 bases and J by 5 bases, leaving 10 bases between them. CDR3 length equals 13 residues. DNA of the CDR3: TGTGCCTGGAGTGTATCACTAAGTGAGACCCAGTACTTC. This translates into CAWSVSLSETQYF.

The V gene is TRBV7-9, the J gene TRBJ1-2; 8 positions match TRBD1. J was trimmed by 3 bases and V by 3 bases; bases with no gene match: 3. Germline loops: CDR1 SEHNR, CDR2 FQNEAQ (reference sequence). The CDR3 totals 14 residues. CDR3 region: CASSFGQGHYGYTF. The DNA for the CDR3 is TGTGCCAGCAGCTTCGGACAGGGCCACTATGGCTACACCTTC.

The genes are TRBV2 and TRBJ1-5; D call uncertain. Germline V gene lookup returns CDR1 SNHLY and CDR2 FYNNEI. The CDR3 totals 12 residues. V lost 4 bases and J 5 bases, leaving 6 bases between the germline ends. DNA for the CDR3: TGTGCCAGCAGTGCAGAGTATCAGCCCCAGCATTTT. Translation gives CASSAEYQPQHF.

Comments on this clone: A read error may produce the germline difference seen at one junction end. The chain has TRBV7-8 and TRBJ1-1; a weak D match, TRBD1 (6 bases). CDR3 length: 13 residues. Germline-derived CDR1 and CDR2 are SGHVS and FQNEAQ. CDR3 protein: CASSRGQSTEAFF. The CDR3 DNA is TGCGCCAGCAGCCGAGGACAGAGCACTGAAGCTTTCTTT.

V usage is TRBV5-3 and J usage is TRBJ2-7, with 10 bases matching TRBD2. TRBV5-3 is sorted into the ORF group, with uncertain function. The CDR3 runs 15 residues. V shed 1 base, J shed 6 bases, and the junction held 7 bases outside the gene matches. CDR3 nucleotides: TGTGCCAGAAGCTTGCGGTCTAGCGGGAGAGGCGAGCAGTACTTC. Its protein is CARSLRSSGRGEQYF.

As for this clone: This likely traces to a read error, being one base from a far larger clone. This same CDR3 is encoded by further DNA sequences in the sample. CDR3 sequence reads: CASSRLTARDTWELFF. In DNA, the CDR3 is TGTGCCAGCAGCCGCCTAACAGCCAGGGACACCTGGGAGCTGTTTTTT. The chain has TRBV5-6 and TRBJ2-2; a weak D match, TRBD1 (6 bases). The CDR3 contains 16 residues. Germline V CDR1 and CDR2: SGHDT, YYEEEE.

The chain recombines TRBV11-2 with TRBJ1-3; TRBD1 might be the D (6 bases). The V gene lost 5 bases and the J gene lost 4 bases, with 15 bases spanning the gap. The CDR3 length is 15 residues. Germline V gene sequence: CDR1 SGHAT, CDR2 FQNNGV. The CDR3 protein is CASSPDSSTGNTIYF. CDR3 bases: TGTGCCAGCAGCCCGGACAGCTCCACGGGAAACACCATATATTTT.

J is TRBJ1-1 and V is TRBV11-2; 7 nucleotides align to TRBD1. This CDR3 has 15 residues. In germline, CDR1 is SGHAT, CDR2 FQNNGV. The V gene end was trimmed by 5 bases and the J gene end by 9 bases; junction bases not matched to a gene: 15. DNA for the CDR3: TGTGCCAGCAGCCCATCGTCCCAGGGGGGCGGCAAAGCTTTCTTT. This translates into CASSPSSQGGGKAFF.

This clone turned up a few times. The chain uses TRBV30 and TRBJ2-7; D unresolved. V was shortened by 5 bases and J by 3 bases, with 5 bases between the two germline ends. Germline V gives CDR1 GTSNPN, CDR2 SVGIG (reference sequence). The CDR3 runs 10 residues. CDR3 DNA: TGTGCCTGGGGGAACTACGAGCAGTACTTC. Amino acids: CAWGNYEQYF.

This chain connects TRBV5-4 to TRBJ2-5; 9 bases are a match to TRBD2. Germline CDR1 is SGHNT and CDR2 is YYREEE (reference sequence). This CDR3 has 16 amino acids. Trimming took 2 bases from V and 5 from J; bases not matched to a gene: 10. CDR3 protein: CASSFGTSSHGETQYF. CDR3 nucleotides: TGTGCCAGCAGCTTCGGGACTAGCTCCCACGGGGAGACCCAGTACTTC. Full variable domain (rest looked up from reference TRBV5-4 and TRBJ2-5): ETGVTQSPTHLIKTRGQQVTLRCSSQSGHNTVSWYQQALGQGPQFIFQYYREEENGRGNFPPRFSGLQFPNYSSELNVNALELDDSALYLCASSFGTSSHGETQYFGPGTRLLVL.